One sample yielded the 31 T cell receptor beta chains listed below, sequenced in a study of memory CD4+ T cells and cytomegalovirus serostatus. The sort gate was single viable CD3+CD4+CD8-CD45RO+ cells for memory CD4+ T cells. Method: immunoSEQ multiplex PCR; TCRdb's copy keeps in-frame clones and lacks some. This sample has just under 65,000 clones; approximately 80% occur once, and the top ten carry around 0.81%. The sequenced sample was memory CD4+ T cells from blood. Source of these receptors: an adult in good health and CMV-seronegative.

The chain links TRBV10-1 to TRBJ2-1; TRBD1 agrees at 9 bases. Germline CDR1 WNHNN, CDR2 SYGVQD (reference sequence). J lost 7 bases, V lost 4 bases, and 5 bases had no gene match. This CDR3 region has 14 residues. The CDR3 DNA reads TGCGCCAGCAGTGGGGAGACAGGGGGGAATGAGCAGTTCTTC. This encodes CASSGETGGNEQFF.

The chain recombines TRBV5-1 with TRBJ2-7; no clear D gene. V was clipped by 4 bases and J by 0 bases, with 8 bases between them. This CDR3 comprises 13 residues. Germline assignment: CDR1 SGHRS and CDR2 YFSETQ. In DNA, the CDR3 is TGCGCCAGCAGCACACAGAGCTCCTACGAGCAGTACTTC. Translating it yields CASSTQSSYEQYF.

V is TRBV14 and J is TRBJ2-4, with TRBD1 matching over 9 bases. The CDR3 consists of 16 residues. Germline CDR1 and CDR2: SGHDN and FVKESK. With 5 bases clipped from V and 1 base from J, the junction kept 6 bases outside the gene matches. CDR3 nucleotides: TGTGCCAGCAGCAGGGGGACAGGGTGGGCCAAAAACATTCAGTACTTC. This sequence encodes CASSRGTGWAKNIQYF.

This clone was counted between two and nine times. The chain links TRBV10-3 to TRBJ1-1, with TRBD1 matching over 9 bases. Losses at the gene ends were 8 bases for V and 1 base for J; bases not matched to a gene: 5. Per germline, CDR1 ENHRY and CDR2 SYGVKD. This CDR3 has 14 amino acids. The CDR3 sequence is CAIRDRVTNTEAFF. The CDR3 DNA follows: TGTGCCATCCGGGACAGGGTAACGAACACTGAAGCTTTCTTT.

The CDR3 spells CASSTRTTSYEQYF. For the CDR3, the DNA is TGTGCCAGTAGTACCCGGACTACCTCCTACGAGCAGTACTTC. The V gene is TRBV19, the J gene TRBJ2-7; D is possibly TRBD2 (6 bases). Germline V lookup: CDR1 LNHDA, CDR2 SQIVND (reference sequence). The CDR3 has 14 amino acids. Between the trimmed V and J ends, which lost 4 bases and 0 bases, there was a span of 10 bases.

This clone was recorded a few times. The gene calls are TRBV12-5 and TRBJ1-6, with D uncertain. Germline V gene data show CDR1 as LGHNT and CDR2 as FRNRAP. Deletions cut 6 bases from V and 9 bases from J, with 18 bases between. This CDR3 region has 15 residues. CDR3 sequence reads: CASGPSAGALSPLHF. The DNA of the CDR3 is TGTGCTAGTGGGCCCTCGGCGGGAGCTCTTTCACCCCTCCACTTT.

This clone was counted a single time. This rearrangement joins TRBV9 to TRBJ2-7; weak D call: TRBD2 (6 bases). The CDR3 totals 15 residues. Trimming stripped 0 bases from V and 4 bases from J, with 14 bases between. Germline V gene lookup returns CDR1 SGDLS and CDR2 YYNGEE. The DNA of the CDR3 is TGTGCCAGCAGCGTAGCTCCGGGGGAGCTTTACGAGCAGTACTTC. Translating it yields CASSVAPGELYEQYF.

This chain uses TRBV28 with TRBJ1-4; no firm D call. Germline assignment: CDR1 MDHEN and CDR2 SYDVKM. Deletions cut 3 bases from V and 6 bases from J, with 2 bases between. The CDR3 has 11 amino acids. CDR3 nucleotide sequence: TGTGCCAGCAGTTTCGATGAAAAACTGTTTTTT. Its protein is CASSFDEKLFF.

This clone showed up just once. V gene TRBV7-9 combines with J gene TRBJ1-2; maybe TRBD1 (6 bases). The V and J ends lost 1 base and 4 bases respectively, with 13 bases between them. Germline loops: CDR1 SEHNR, CDR2 FQNEAQ (reference sequence). This CDR3 has 15 amino acids. The DNA of the CDR3 is TGTGCCAGCAGCTTAGGTGGGGGCGAGGGCTATGGCTACACCTTC. Encoded protein: CASSLGGGEGYGYTF.

The rearrangement uses TRBV10-2 and TRBJ2-2; tentatively, D is TRBD1 (7 bases). Between the trimmed V and J ends, which lost 3 bases and 4 bases, there was a span of 12 bases. CDR1 WSHSY and CDR2 SAAADI come from the germline V gene. CDR3 size: 15 residues. CDR3 region: CASSDRGAGTGELFF. The CDR3 region has the DNA TGCGCCAGCAGTGACAGGGGGGCGGGCACCGGGGAGCTGTTTTTT.

The chain has TRBV7-2 and TRBJ1-4, with a possible D match to TRBD1 (6 bases). Germline V gene sequence: CDR1 SGHTA, CDR2 FQGNSA. The CDR3 runs 15 residues. V was shortened by 5 bases and J by 3 bases, with 13 bases between the two germline ends. The CDR3 coding sequence is TGTGCCAGCAGCCGAGGGGAGGGGGCTAATGAAAAACTGTTTTTT. As protein: CASSRGEGANEKLFF.

The chain recombines TRBV4-2 with TRBJ1-1, with D maybe TRBD1 (5 bases). This CDR3 region has 16 residues. Germline CDR1 reads LGHNA; CDR2 reads YNFKEQ. Between the trimmed V and J ends, which lost 1 base and 1 base, there was a span of 13 bases. CDR3 loop: CASSQGVSGENTEAFF. CDR3 nucleotides: TGTGCCAGCAGCCAAGGCGTGTCGGGGGAGAACACTGAAGCTTTCTTT.

The V and J genes are TRBV25-1 and TRBJ1-1; 7 bases agree with TRBD1. The trim removed 4 bases at V and 1 base at J, leaving 6 bases unmatched. The CDR3 is made up of 15 amino acids. Germline V gene lookup returns CDR1 MGHDK and CDR2 SYGVNS. CDR3 in DNA: TGTGCCAGCAGTGCGACAGGGTTGGGGAACACTGAAGCTTTCTTT. It codes for CASSATGLGNTEAFF.

This sequence joins TRBV7-9 and TRBJ2-7; D could derive from TRBD1 or TRBD2 (7 bases each). Trimming took 1 base from V and 3 from J, leaving 13 bases between them. CDR1 is SEHNR and CDR2 is FQNEAQ in the germline V gene (reference sequence). This CDR3 has 15 amino acids. CDR3 protein: CASSLGPGGDYEQYF. The CDR3 DNA is TGTGCCAGCAGCTTAGGCCCAGGGGGGGACTACGAGCAGTACTTC.

This clone turned up a few times. The chain joins TRBV29-1 to TRBJ2-7; 7 nucleotides line up with TRBD1. V was pared by 2 bases and J by 0 bases, with 4 bases of the junction left unmatched. The germline V gene has CDR1 SQVTM and CDR2 ANQGSEA. This CDR3 comprises 14 residues. The CDR3, as DNA: TGCAGCGTTGAACGACAGGGTTCCTCCTACGAGCAGTACTTC. Encoded protein: CSVERQGSSYEQYF.

V gene TRBV28 combines with J gene TRBJ2-1, with TRBD1 matching over 7 bases. Trimming took 5 bases from V and 13 from J; bases not matched to a gene: 5. Germline V gene data show CDR1 as MDHEN and CDR2 as SYDVKM. This CDR3 contains 11 residues. The CDR3 loop reads CASSTGTVQFF. The CDR3 region has the DNA TGTGCCAGCAGTACCGGGACAGTTCAGTTCTTC.

The rearrangement links TRBV29-1 to TRBJ2-3; a possible D gene is TRBD1 (6 bases). Germline loops: CDR1 SQVTM, CDR2 ANQGSEA. V lost 6 bases and J 7 bases, leaving 20 bases between the germline ends. The CDR3 is 14 amino acids. The CDR3 region is CSVEIQGLVNTQYF. The CDR3 nucleotides are TGCAGCGTCGAGATCCAGGGGCTCGTGAATACGCAGTATTTT.

The rearrangement links TRBV5-8 to TRBJ1-2; no firm D call. The CDR3 loop spans 12 amino acids. Between the trimmed V and J ends, which lost 2 bases and 8 bases, there was a span of 10 bases. From germline, CDR1 is SGHTS and CDR2 YDEGEE. CDR3 in amino acids: CASSFGRYGYTF. The CDR3 nucleotides are TGTGCCAGCAGCTTTGGACGCTACGGCTACACCTTC. The full variable domain, its missing parts supplied by reference TRBV5-8 and TRBJ1-2, is EAGVTQSPTHLIKTRGQQATLRCSPISGHTSVYWYQQALGLGLQFLLWYDEGEERNRGNFPPRFSGRQFPNYSSELNVNALELEDSALYLCASSFGRYGYTFGSGTRLTVV.

The chain carries TRBV19 and TRBJ2-1; 8 positions agree with TRBD1. CDR1 is LNHDA and CDR2 is SQIVND in the germline V gene (reference sequence). CDR3 length equals 16 residues. V gave up 4 bases and J gave up 4 bases; unmatched junction bases: 9. CDR3 amino acids: CASSTQDRVGYNEQFF. CDR3 nucleotide sequence: TGTGCCAGTAGTACCCAGGACAGGGTTGGGTACAATGAGCAGTTCTTC.

The gene calls are TRBV20-1 and TRBJ2-5; a weak D match, TRBD2 (6 bases). This CDR3 spans 11 amino acids. The V and J ends lost 3 bases and 5 bases respectively, with 7 bases between them. Germline loops: CDR1 DFQATT, CDR2 SNEGSKA (reference sequence). The CDR3 DNA sequence: TGCAGTGCTAGCGGGGGTGAGACCCAGTACTTC. This translates into CSASGGETQYF.

The chain recombines TRBV9 with TRBJ2-2; 7 nucleotides agree with TRBD1. The germline V gene encodes CDR1 SGDLS and CDR2 YYNGEE. The CDR3 is 15 amino acids. Unmatched junction bases numbered 7, after V lost 2 bases and J lost 6 bases. The CDR3 DNA is TGTGCCAGCAGCGTGCAAGGACAGGTAGCCGGGGAGCTGTTTTTT. Protein: CASSVQGQVAGELFF.

The chain carries TRBV2 and TRBJ1-6; D is uncertain. Germline V gene lookup returns CDR1 SNHLY and CDR2 FYNNEI. Trimming took off 1 base at V and 5 bases at J, with 6 bases between the two ends. The CDR3 totals 14 residues. The CDR3 spells CASSEGRNNSPLHF. The DNA of the CDR3 is TGTGCCAGCAGTGAAGGGCGGAATAATTCACCCCTCCACTTT.

This clone appeared many times. The chain employs TRBV4-1 and TRBJ1-2; 7 bases are shared with TRBD1. CDR3 length equals 15 residues. Germline CDR1 and CDR2: MGHRA and YSYEKL. Trimming cost V 4 bases and J 5 bases; bases outside gene matches: 10. The CDR3 nucleotides read TGCGCCAGCAGCCCAAGTGTTACAGGGGATTATGGCTACACCTTC. This gives the protein CASSPSVTGDYGYTF.

The chain uses TRBV12-5 and TRBJ2-5, with D perhaps matching TRBD2 (5 bases). The CDR3 totals 13 residues. V was trimmed by 5 bases and J by 2 bases, leaving 9 bases between them. Germline V gene lookup returns CDR1 LGHNT and CDR2 FRNRAP. The CDR3 DNA sequence: TGTGCTAGTGGTCTGAGACTACAAGAGACCCAGTACTTC. Encoded protein: CASGLRLQETQYF.

This rearrangement joins TRBV10-3 to TRBJ2-1; TRBD2 matches 10 bases. This CDR3 has 15 residues. The trim removed 10 bases at V and 5 bases at J, leaving 11 bases unmatched. Germline loops: CDR1 ENHRY, CDR2 SYGVKD. CDR3 sequence: CATGIVAGGNNEQFF. The DNA for the CDR3 is TGTGCCACGGGAATTGTAGCGGGGGGAAACAATGAGCAGTTCTTC.

The V call is TRBV15, the J call TRBJ2-4; no clear D. The CDR3 covers 15 residues. CDR1 is LNHNV, CDR2 YYDKDF, per germline (reference sequence). The ends were cut back, 0 bases at V and 5 bases at J, with 11 bases in the middle. In DNA, the CDR3 is TGTGCCACCAGCAGAGATCAAGGCCCCCAAAACATTCAGTACTTC. Translation gives CATSRDQGPQNIQYF. The full variable domain, with the rest looked up from reference TRBV15 and TRBJ2-4, is DAMVIQNPRYQVTQFGKPVTLSCSQTLNHNVMYWYQQKSSQAPKLLFHYYDKDFNNEADTPDNFQSRRPNTSFCFLDIRSPGLGDTAMYLCATSRDQGPQNIQYFGAGTRLSVL.

The chain is built from TRBV7-2 and TRBJ1-2, with a weak D call TRBD1 (5 bases). The CDR3 is 13 residues long. Germline assignment: CDR1 SGHTA and CDR2 FQGNSA. V dropped 5 bases and J dropped 3 bases, with 10 bases sitting between them. The CDR3 bases are TGTGCCAGCAGCCCGGGACGGCACTATGGCTACACCTTC. Amino acids: CASSPGRHYGYTF.

The chain employs TRBV28 and TRBJ1-4, with 7 bases aligning to TRBD1. The J segment lost 6 bases and the V segment lost 2 bases, leaving 6 bases of the junction unmatched. The germline V gene has CDR1 MDHEN and CDR2 SYDVKM. This CDR3 is built from 15 residues. The CDR3 DNA is TGTGCCAGCAGTTTAGCGGTCAGGGGGGATGAAAAACTGTTTTTT. Its translation is CASSLAVRGDEKLFF.

The V gene is TRBV29-1, the J gene TRBJ1-1, with TRBD1 matching 8 bases. The CDR3 is 15 amino acids. Germline V gene data show CDR1 as SQVTM and CDR2 as ANQGSEA. V was pared by 7 bases and J by 1 base, with 11 bases of the junction left unmatched. The CDR3 nucleotides are TGCAGCGCTGAGGGTCCCCAGGGGGCGAACACTGAAGCTTTCTTT. This translates into CSAEGPQGANTEAFF.

The chain has TRBV6-5 and TRBJ2-5; no definite D call. The CDR3 runs to 11 residues. Trimming removed 6 bases from V and 5 bases from J, with 7 bases in between. Looked up from germline, CDR1 is MNHEY and CDR2 is SVGAGI. The CDR3 DNA is TGTGCCAGCAGCCACCGGGAGACCCAGTACTTC. It is translated as CASSHRETQYF.

The CDR3 nucleotides are TGTGCCTGGAGTTGGGAAAGGGGATCAACGACCGAAAAACTGTTTTTT. This gives the protein CAWSWERGSTTEKLFF. This rearrangement joins TRBV30 to TRBJ1-4; the D gene is possibly TRBD1 (5 bases). V lost 2 bases, J lost 8 bases, and 21 bases lay in between. Per the germline V gene, CDR1 is GTSNPN and CDR2 is SVGIG (reference sequence). This CDR3 comprises 16 residues.